This T cell receptor beta chain stems from a study of shared T cell receptors in the human thymus. Clones were read by immunoSEQ multiplex PCR, and TCRdb kept only the in-frame ones, dropping some. In the table there are under 450,000 clones, 85% to 95% of which are singletons. This clone was detected only once. The source is a human donor. Sequenced input: thymocytes.

In nucleotides, the CDR3 is TGTGCCAGCAGCTTATACCTCCGGGGCCCTTCCTACAATGAGCAGTTCTTC. Protein sequence: CASSLYLRGPSYNEQFF. J is TRBJ2-1 and V is TRBV7-2; D may be TRBD1 or TRBD2 (5 bases each). This CDR3 spans 17 amino acids. V was shortened by 2 bases and J by 1 base, with 15 bases between the two germline ends. Looked up from germline, CDR1 is SGHTA and CDR2 is FQGNSA.